This T cell receptor (beta chain) was profiled in a study of T cell responses to AZD1222 COVID-19 vaccine. Comments on this clone: The antigen is not known.

Sequencing used immunoSEQ multiplex PCR; TCRdb keeps in-frame clones, though not all of them. The sample lists tens of thousands of clones, 91% occurring once. Study findings and constraints: The donor cohort was predominantly white British with a female majority, and clonal diversity may have been underestimated. Baseline seropositivity characterized only a handful of AZD1222 recipients. Unmutated variant regions are reportedly the target of nearly half of TCRs that are spike-specific. Across the whole spike, CD4 TCRs peaked at regions 160-218 and 743-854.

The germline V gene encodes CDR1 MDHEN and CDR2 SYDVKM. Trimming at V came to 6 bases and at J to 6 bases, leaving 9 bases not matched to a gene. The CDR3 has 16 residues. The V call is TRBV28, the J call TRBJ2-1, with TRBD2 identical over 12 bases. The sequence came from an adult in good health. The specimen comprised peripheral blood, sampled on day 0 of MenACWY control vaccination. CDR3 coding DNA: TGTGCCAGCAGCTCTAGCGGGAGGGTGTTGAGCAATGAGCAGTTCTTC. This sequence encodes CASSSSGRVLSNEQFF. The full variable domain, with the rest looked up from reference TRBV28 and TRBJ2-1, is DVKVTQSSRYLVKRTGEKVFLECVQDMDHENMFWYRQDPGLGLRLIYFSYDVKMKEKGDIPEGYSVSREKKERFSLILESASTNQTSMYLCASSSSGRVLSNEQFFGPGTRLTVL.